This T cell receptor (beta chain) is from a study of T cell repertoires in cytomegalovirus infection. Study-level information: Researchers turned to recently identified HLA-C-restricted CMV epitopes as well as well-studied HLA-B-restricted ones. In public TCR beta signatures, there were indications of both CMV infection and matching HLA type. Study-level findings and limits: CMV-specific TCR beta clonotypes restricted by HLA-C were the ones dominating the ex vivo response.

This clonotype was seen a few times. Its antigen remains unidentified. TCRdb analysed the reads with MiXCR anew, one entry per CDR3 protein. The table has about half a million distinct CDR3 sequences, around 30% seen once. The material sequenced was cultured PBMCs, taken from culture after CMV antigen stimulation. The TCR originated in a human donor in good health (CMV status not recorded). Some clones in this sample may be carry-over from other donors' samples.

CDR3 nucleotide sequence: TGTGCCAGCAGTACCTATGGATCTGTTCAGGGGACTCACTCCTACGAGCAGTACTTC. It is translated as CASSTYGSVQGTHSYEQYF. The chain carries TRBV28 and TRBJ2-7; D tentatively fits TRBD1 or TRBD2 (6 bases each). Germline V gives CDR1 MDHEN, CDR2 SYDVKM. V lost 5 bases and J lost 0, with 26 bases in between. The CDR3 has 19 residues.